The rows below give T cell receptor beta chains drawn from one sample of a study of blood T cell repertoires in COVID-19. Generated by immunoSEQ multiplex PCR, the TCRdb table keeps only in-frame clones and is missing some. This sample has some 220,000 clones, with about 87% found just once. The sequencing sample was made of PBMCs or T cells enriched from blood (not recorded which). Receptor source: a woman aged 25 to 39 who had recovered from COVID-19. Each CDR3 is given with its conserved first and last residue. Each record gives: J gene, D gene, V gene, clone size, CDR3 protein, CDR3 DNA. A D gene is named only where the DNA matches it firmly. The size entry is marked missing in some rows and otherwise reads once, few, many or a size class.

TRBJ1-2,NA,TRBV5-6,NA,CASSLLTGINYGYTF,TGTGCCAGCAGCTTGTTAACCGGTATCAACTATGGCTACACCTTC
TRBJ2-3,NA,TRBV28,NA,CASSFVAGTDTQYF,TGTGCCAGCAGTTTTGTAGCGGGCACAGATACGCAGTATTTT
TRBJ1-6,TRBD1,TRBV18,medium-sized,CASSRQGPGQNNSPLHF,TGTGCCAGCTCACGACAAGGACCGGGACAGAATAATTCACCCCTCCACTTT
TRBJ2-7,TRBD1,TRBV18,NA,CASSPRGQGVSSYEQYF,TGTGCCAGCTCACCGAGGGGGCAGGGAGTTAGTTCCTACGAGCAGTACTTC
TRBJ1-4,NA,TRBV7-2,NA,CASSLQAGLGEKLFF,TGTGCCAGCAGCTTACAGGCGGGACTAGGAGAAAAACTGTTTTTT
TRBJ1-4,NA,TRBV5-1,NA,CASSPISQREKLFF,TGCGCCAGCAGCCCCATCTCCCAGCGGGAAAAACTGTTTTTT
TRBJ2-2,NA,TRBV5-1,few,CASSLTDANTGELFF,TGCGCCAGCAGCTTGACAGACGCGAACACCGGGGAGCTGTTTTTT
TRBJ2-7,NA,TRBV7-9,NA,CASRTNNYEQYF,TGTGCCAGCAGGACAAACAACTACGAGCAGTACTTC
TRBJ2-3,TRBD2,TRBV5-4,once,CASSLAGGVLADTQYF,TGTGCCAGCAGCTTGGCCGGGGGGGTTCTGGCAGATACGCAGTATTTT
TRBJ2-5,NA,TRBV27,NA,CASRPLTGHQETQYF,TGTGCCAGCAGACCTCTAACAGGTCACCAAGAGACCCAGTACTTC
TRBJ2-5,TRBD1,TRBV4-1,NA,CASSELFRTGRETQYF,TGCGCCAGCAGCGAACTTTTCCGGACAGGGAGGGAGACCCAGTACTTC
TRBJ1-4,TRBD1,TRBV11-2,NA,CASSLGTGGGKLFF,TGTGCCAGCAGCTTAGGGACAGGGGGAGGAAAACTGTTTTTT
TRBJ2-3,NA,TRBV7-8,once,CASSFAGGPATDTQYF,TGTGCCAGCAGCTTCGCCGGGGGGCCTGCCACAGATACGCAGTATTTT
TRBJ1-6,NA,TRBV14,NA,CASSQLTTGFGSPLHF,TGTGCCAGCAGTCAGCTAACGACAGGCTTTGGTTCACCCCTCCACTTT
TRBJ1-4,NA,TRBV6-5,NA,CASSPRSGINEKLFF,TGTGCCAGCAGTCCGAGGTCCGGGATTAATGAAAAACTGTTTTTT
TRBJ1-2,TRBD1,TRBV6-2/TRBV6-3,once,CASSNRQGGYGYTF,TGTGCCAGCAGTAACCGACAGGGAGGCTATGGCTACACCTTC
TRBJ1-1,TRBD1,TRBV14,NA,CASSPAGGNTEAFF,TGTGCCAGCAGTCCCGCAGGGGGAAACACTGAAGCTTTCTTT
TRBJ1-1,NA,TRBV14,NA,CASSPLRNTEAFF,TGTGCCAGCAGTCCATTGAGGAACACTGAAGCTTTCTTT
TRBJ1-1,NA,TRBV12-3/TRBV12-4,NA,CASSLSVWSEAFF,TGTGCCAGCAGTTTATCGGTCTGGTCTGAAGCTTTCTTT
TRBJ1-1,TRBD1,TRBV9,many,CASSVLDRGYTEAFF,TGTGCCAGCAGCGTATTGGACAGGGGATACACTGAAGCTTTCTTT
TRBJ1-2,TRBD1,TRBV7-2,once,CASSLVSGGGYTF,TGTGCCAGCAGCTTAGTTTCAGGGGGAGGCTACACCTTC